The T cell receptor beta chain described here comes from a study of OX40 agonist ivuxolimab in advanced cancers. The germline V gene encodes CDR1 SGHRS and CDR2 YFSETQ. CDR3 length: 14 residues. V was pared by 4 bases and J by 1 base, with 9 bases between. Libraries were prepared by immunoSEQ multiplex PCR; TCRdb keeps only in-frame clonotypes and omits some of them. The sample includes about 60,000 clones, 87% of them seen just once. This chain links TRBV5-1 with TRBJ1-5, with D tentatively TRBD1 (5 bases). The clonotype was recovered from an adult with an advanced solid tumor such as melanoma, head and neck, liver or kidney cancer. Specimen: CD4+ or CD8+ T cells sorted from blood, collected in a trial of the OX40 agonist ivuxolimab. As DNA, the CDR3 is TGCGCCAGCAGCCCGGGACCCAGCAATCAGCCCCAGCATTTT. Its translation is CASSPGPSNQPQHF.